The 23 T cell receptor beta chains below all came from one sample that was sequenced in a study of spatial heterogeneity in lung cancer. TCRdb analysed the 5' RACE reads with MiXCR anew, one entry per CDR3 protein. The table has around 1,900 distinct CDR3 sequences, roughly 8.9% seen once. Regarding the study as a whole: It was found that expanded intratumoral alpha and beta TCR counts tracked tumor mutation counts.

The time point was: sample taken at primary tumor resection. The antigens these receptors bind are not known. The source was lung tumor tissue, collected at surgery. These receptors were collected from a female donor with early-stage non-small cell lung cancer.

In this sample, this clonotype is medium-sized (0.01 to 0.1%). The CDR3 is CSAREGGSGNTIYF. CDR3 coding DNA: TGCAGTGCTAGAGAGGGGGGGTCGGGAAACACCATATATTTT. The V and J genes are TRBV20-1 and TRBJ1-3, with D perhaps TRBD1 (5 bases). The germline gives CDR1 DFQATT, CDR2 SNEGSKA (reference sequence). Trimming cost V 0 bases and J 4 bases, with 10 bases left between them. CDR3 size: 14 residues.

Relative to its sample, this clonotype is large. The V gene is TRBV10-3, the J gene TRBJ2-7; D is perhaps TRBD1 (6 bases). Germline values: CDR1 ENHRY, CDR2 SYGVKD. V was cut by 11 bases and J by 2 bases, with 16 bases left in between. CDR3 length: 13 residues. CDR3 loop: CAAAWDTAYEQYF. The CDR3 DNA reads TGTGCCGCCGCGTGGGACACCGCCTACGAGCAGTACTTC.

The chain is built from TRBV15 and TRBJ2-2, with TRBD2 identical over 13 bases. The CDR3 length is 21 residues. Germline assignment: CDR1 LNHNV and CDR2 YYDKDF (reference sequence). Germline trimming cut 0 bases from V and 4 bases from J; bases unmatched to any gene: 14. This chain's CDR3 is CATSRDILGTSGAARTGELFF. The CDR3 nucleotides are TGTGCCACCAGCAGAGATATTCTAGGGACTAGCGGGGCCGCCCGCACCGGGGAGCTGTTTTTT. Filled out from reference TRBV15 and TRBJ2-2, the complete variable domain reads DAMVIQNPRYQVTQFGKPVTLSCSQTLNHNVMYWYQQKSSQAPKLLFHYYDKDFNNEADTPDNFQSRRPNTSFCFLDIRSPGLGDTAMYLCATSRDILGTSGAARTGELFFGEGSRLTVL.

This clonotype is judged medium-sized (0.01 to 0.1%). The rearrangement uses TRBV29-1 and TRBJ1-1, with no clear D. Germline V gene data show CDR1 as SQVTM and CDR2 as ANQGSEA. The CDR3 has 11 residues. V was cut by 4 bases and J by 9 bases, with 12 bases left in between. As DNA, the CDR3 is TGCAGCGTTGTTCTATCCCAAAAAGCTTTCTTT. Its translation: CSVVLSQKAFF. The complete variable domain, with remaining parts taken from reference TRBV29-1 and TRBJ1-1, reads SAVISQKPSRDICQRGTSLTIQCQVDSQVTMMFWYRQQPGQSLTLIATANQGSEATYESGFVIDKFPISRPNLTFSTLTVSNMSPEDSSIYLCSVVLSQKAFFGQGTRLTVV.

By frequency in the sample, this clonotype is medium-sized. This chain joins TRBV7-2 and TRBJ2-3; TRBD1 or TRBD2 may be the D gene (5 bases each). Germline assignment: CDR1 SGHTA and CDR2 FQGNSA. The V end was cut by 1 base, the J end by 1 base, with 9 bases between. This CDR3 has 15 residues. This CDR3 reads CASSLGGVGTDTQYF. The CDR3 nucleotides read TGTGCCAGCAGCTTAGGAGGGGTGGGCACAGATACGCAGTATTTT.

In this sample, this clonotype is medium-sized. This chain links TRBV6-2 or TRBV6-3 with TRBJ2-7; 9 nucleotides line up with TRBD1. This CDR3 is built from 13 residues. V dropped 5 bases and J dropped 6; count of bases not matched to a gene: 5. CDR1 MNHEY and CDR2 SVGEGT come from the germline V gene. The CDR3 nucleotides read TGTGCCAGCAGTCAGGACAGGGGACTCGAGCAGTACTTC. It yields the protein CASSQDRGLEQYF.

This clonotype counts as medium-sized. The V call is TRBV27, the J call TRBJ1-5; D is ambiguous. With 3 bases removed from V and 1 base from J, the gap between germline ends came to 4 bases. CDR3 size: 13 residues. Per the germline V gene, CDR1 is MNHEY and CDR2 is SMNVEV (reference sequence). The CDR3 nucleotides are TGTGCCAGCAGTTTGTGGAGCAATCAGCCCCAGCATTTT. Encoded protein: CASSLWSNQPQHF.

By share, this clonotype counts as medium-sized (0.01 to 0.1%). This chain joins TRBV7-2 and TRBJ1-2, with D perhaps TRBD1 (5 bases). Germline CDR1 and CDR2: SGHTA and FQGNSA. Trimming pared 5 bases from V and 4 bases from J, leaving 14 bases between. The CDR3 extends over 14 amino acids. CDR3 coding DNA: TGTGCCAGCAGCCTCCCGGGTGGGGCCTATGGCTACACCTTC. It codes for CASSLPGGAYGYTF.

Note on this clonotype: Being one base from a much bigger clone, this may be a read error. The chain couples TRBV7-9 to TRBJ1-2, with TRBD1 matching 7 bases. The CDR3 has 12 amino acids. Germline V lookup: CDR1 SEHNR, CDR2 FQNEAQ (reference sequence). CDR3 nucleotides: TGTGCCAGCAGCCAGACAGGGAATGGCTACATCTTC. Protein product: CASSQTGNGYIF. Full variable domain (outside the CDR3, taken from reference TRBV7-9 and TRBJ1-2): DTGVSQNPRHKITKRGQNVTFRCDPISEHNRLYWYRQTLGQGPEFLTYFQNEAQLEKSRLLSDRFSAERPKGSFSTLEIQRTEQGDSAMYLCASSQTGNGYIFGSGTRLTVV.

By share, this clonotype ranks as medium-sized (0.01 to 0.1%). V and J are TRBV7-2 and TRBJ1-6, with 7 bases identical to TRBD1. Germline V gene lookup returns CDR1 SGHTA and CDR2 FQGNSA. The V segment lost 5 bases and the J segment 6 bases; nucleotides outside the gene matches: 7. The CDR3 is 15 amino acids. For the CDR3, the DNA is TGTGCCAGCAGCACCAGACAGGGCGGTAATTCACCCCTCCACTTT. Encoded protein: CASSTRQGGNSPLHF.

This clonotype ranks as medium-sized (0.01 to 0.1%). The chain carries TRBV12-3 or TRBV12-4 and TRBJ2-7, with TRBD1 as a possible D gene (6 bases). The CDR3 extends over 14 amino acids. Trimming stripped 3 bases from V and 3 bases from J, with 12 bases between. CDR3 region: CASSFGQFRYEQYF. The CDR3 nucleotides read TGTGCCAGCAGTTTCGGACAGTTCCGCTACGAGCAGTACTTC.

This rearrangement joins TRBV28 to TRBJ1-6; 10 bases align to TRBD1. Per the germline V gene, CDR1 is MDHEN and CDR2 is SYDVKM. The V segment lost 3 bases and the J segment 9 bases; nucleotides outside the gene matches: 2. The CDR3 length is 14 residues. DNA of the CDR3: TGTGCCAGCAGTTTTTGGGACAGGGGTTCACCCCTCCACTTT. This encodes CASSFWDRGSPLHF.

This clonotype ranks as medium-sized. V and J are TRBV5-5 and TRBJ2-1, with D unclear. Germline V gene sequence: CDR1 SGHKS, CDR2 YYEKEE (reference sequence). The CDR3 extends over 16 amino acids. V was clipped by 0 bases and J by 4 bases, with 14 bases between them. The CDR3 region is CASSLAWSRSYNEQFF. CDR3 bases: TGTGCCAGCAGCTTGGCCTGGTCCAGGTCTTACAATGAGCAGTTCTTC.

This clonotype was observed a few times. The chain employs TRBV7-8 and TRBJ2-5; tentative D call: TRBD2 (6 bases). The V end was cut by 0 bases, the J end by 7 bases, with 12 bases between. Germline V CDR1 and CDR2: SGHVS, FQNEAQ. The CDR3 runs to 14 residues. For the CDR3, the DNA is TGTGCCAGCAGCTTAGCGGAGGGAGTCATGACCCAGTACTTC. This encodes CASSLAEGVMTQYF.

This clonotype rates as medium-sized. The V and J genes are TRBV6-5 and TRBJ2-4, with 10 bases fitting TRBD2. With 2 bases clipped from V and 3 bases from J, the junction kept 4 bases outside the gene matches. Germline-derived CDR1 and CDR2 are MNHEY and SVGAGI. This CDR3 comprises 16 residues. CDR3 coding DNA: TGTGCCAGCAGTTACCTTAGCGGGGGGAACAAAAACATTCAGTACTTC. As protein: CASSYLSGGNKNIQYF.

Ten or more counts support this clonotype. The CDR3 region has the DNA TGTGCCAGCAGAGGGACTAGCGGCTCCTACAATGAGCAGTTCTTC. Amino acid sequence: CASRGTSGSYNEQFF. The chain uses TRBV4-2 and TRBJ2-1, with TRBD2 matching 11 bases. Germline V gives CDR1 LGHNA, CDR2 YNFKEQ. V was pared by 6 bases and J by 0 bases, with 1 base of the junction left unmatched. The CDR3 is 15 amino acids.

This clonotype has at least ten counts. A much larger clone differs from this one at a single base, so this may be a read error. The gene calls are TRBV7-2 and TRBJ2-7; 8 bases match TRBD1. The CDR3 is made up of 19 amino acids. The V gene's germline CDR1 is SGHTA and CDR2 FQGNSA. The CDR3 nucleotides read TGTGTCAGCAGCTTAGCCCATGTGAGTTGGGACAGGTACTCCTACGAGCAGTACTTC. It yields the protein CVSSLAHVSWDRYSYEQYF.

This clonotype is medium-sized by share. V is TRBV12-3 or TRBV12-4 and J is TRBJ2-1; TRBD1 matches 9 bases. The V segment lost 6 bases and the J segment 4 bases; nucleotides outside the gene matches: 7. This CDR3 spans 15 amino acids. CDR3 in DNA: TGTGCCAGCAGGCCAACGACAGGGGGGTACAATGAGCAGTTCTTC. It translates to CASRPTTGGYNEQFF.

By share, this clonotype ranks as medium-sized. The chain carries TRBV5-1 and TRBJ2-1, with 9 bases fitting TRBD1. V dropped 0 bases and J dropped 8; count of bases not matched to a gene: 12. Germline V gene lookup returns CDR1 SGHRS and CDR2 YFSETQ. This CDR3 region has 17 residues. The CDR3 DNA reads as TGCGCCAGCAGCTTGGAAAAACCCGGGACAGGGTTGGATGAGCAGTTCTTC. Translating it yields CASSLEKPGTGLDEQFF.

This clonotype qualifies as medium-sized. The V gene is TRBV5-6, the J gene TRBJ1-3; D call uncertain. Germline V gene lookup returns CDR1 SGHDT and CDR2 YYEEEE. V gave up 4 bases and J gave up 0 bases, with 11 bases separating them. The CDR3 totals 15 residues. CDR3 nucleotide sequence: TGTGCCAGCAGCGCGCCCATCGACTCTGGAAACACCATATATTTT. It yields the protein CASSAPIDSGNTIYF.

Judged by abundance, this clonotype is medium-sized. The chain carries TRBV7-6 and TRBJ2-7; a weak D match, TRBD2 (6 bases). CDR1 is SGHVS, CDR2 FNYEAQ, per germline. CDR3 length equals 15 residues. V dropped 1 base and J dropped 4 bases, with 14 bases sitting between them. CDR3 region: CASSLGAAGRYEQYF. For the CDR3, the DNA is TGTGCCAGCAGCTTAGGCGCTGCAGGGAGGTACGAGCAGTACTTC.

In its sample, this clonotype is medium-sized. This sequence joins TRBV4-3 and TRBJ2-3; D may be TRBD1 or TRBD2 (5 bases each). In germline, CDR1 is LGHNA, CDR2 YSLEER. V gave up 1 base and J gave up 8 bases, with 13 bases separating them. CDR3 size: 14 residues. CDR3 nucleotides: TGCGCCAGCAGCCAAGTCGACGGGGCCGCTACGCAGTATTTT. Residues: CASSQVDGAATQYF.

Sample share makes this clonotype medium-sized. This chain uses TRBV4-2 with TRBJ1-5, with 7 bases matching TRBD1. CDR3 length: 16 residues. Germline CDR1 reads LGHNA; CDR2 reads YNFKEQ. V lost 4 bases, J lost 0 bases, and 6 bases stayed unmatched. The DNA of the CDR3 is TGTGCCAGCAGCCGATCGACAGGGTATAGCAATCAGCCCCAGCATTTT. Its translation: CASSRSTGYSNQPQHF.